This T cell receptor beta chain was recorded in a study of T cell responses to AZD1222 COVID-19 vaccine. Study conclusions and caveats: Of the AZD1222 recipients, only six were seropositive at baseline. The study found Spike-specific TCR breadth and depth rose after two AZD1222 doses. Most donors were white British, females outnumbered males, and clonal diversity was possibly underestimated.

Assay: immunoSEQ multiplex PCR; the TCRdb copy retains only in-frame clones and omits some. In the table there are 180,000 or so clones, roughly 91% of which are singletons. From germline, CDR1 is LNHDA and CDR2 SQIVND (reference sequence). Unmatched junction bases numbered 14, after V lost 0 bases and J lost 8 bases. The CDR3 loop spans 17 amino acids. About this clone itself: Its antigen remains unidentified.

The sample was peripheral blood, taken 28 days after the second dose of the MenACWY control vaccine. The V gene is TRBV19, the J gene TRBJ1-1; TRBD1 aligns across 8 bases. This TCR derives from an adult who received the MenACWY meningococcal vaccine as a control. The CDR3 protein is CASSIDTGDRGLPEAFF. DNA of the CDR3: TGTGCCAGTAGTATAGATACGGGAGACAGGGGCTTACCGGAAGCTTTCTTT.